These T cell receptor beta chains were read from a single sample in a study of human thymus T cells. Profiled with immunoSEQ multiplex PCR; TCRdb holds only in-frame clones, not every one. The data contain roughly 77,000 clones, roughly 94% of them singletons. Sequencing was performed on thymus tissue. These receptors were collected from a girl less than two years old with a congenital heart defect but otherwise immunologically healthy. The CDR3 runs from the conserved cysteine through the conserved F or W. Each record gives: D gene, V gene, J gene, CDR3 protein. The D gene is left open where the match is weak.

d_call: TRBD1
v_call: TRBV29-1
j_call: TRBJ1-2
cdr3_aa: CSIVPLSTQQGAQGANYGYTF

d_call: -
v_call: TRBV7-6
j_call: TRBJ2-6
cdr3_aa: CASSLVGGNSGANVLTF

d_call: -
v_call: TRBV5-4
j_call: TRBJ2-1
cdr3_aa: CASSLAIEGATSPSYNEQFF

d_call: -
v_call: TRBV7-2
j_call: TRBJ1-1
cdr3_aa: CASSTQGHMNTEAFF

d_call: TRBD1
v_call: TRBV7-2
j_call: TRBJ2-3
cdr3_aa: CASSSNDRGPTSSTDTQYF

d_call: -
v_call: TRBV28
j_call: TRBJ1-2
cdr3_aa: CASSLYGFESREVGGYTF

d_call: TRBD2
v_call: TRBV28
j_call: TRBJ2-7
cdr3_aa: CASTIASGSSYEQYF

d_call: -
v_call: TRBV5-6
j_call: TRBJ1-2
cdr3_aa: CASRCRPSFYGYTF

d_call: -
v_call: TRBV6-1
j_call: TRBJ2-7
cdr3_aa: CASSRSGQSYEQYF

d_call: -
v_call: TRBV18
j_call: TRBJ2-7
cdr3_aa: CASSPGTPKQYF

d_call: -
v_call: TRBV6-5
j_call: TRBJ1-1
cdr3_aa: CASSPGQRRTEAFF

d_call: TRBD2
v_call: TRBV10-3
j_call: TRBJ2-1
cdr3_aa: CAISVAGGWNEQFF

d_call: TRBD1
v_call: TRBV7-2
j_call: TRBJ2-1
cdr3_aa: CASSLRFQGDHNEQFF

d_call: TRBD2
v_call: TRBV13
j_call: TRBJ2-7
cdr3_aa: CASSLRGRGSYEQYF

d_call: -
v_call: TRBV30
j_call: TRBJ1-1
cdr3_aa: CAWTIRMVGLAEAFF

d_call: -
v_call: TRBV21-1
j_call: TRBJ1-2
cdr3_aa: CASSKEGDRANYGYTF

d_call: TRBD1
v_call: TRBV10-3
j_call: TRBJ1-1
cdr3_aa: CAISPGQVLEAFF

d_call: TRBD1
v_call: TRBV20-1
j_call: TRBJ1-1
cdr3_aa: CSATDRGEAFF

d_call: TRBD2
v_call: TRBV29-1
j_call: TRBJ2-3
cdr3_aa: CSADRPSGKNDTQYF

d_call: -
v_call: TRBV4-2
j_call: TRBJ1-1
cdr3_aa: CASSPRSGVGLVEAFF

d_call: -
v_call: TRBV29-1
j_call: TRBJ2-2
cdr3_aa: CSVVGGTGELFF

d_call: -
v_call: TRBV15
j_call: TRBJ2-3
cdr3_aa: CATSRDSRETGTSTDTQYF

d_call: -
v_call: TRBV6-1
j_call: TRBJ1-1
cdr3_aa: CASSASMNTEAFF

d_call: -
v_call: TRBV19
j_call: TRBJ2-5
cdr3_aa: CASSHWEFSETQYF

d_call: -
v_call: TRBV28
j_call: TRBJ2-1
cdr3_aa: CASSLFSGRPGDEQFF

d_call: TRBD1
v_call: TRBV5-4
j_call: TRBJ2-1
cdr3_aa: CASSLGGQGDNEQFF

d_call: -
v_call: TRBV28
j_call: TRBJ2-7
cdr3_aa: CASSLWGEIGYEQYF

d_call: -
v_call: TRBV19
j_call: TRBJ2-7
cdr3_aa: CASGTGSYEQYF

d_call: TRBD2
v_call: TRBV27
j_call: TRBJ2-1
cdr3_aa: CASSSGLAGGSGHPNEQFF

d_call: -
v_call: TRBV4-3
j_call: TRBJ1-1
cdr3_aa: CASSTSLGGNTEAFF

d_call: -
v_call: TRBV19
j_call: TRBJ2-6
cdr3_aa: CASTVTGANVLTF

d_call: -
v_call: TRBV19
j_call: TRBJ1-5
cdr3_aa: CASSIVVCRGARRQPQHF

d_call: -
v_call: TRBV11-2
j_call: TRBJ2-7
cdr3_aa: CASSASGQWQYF

d_call: TRBD1
v_call: TRBV6-1
j_call: TRBJ2-6
cdr3_aa: CASSARDRHSGANVLTF

d_call: -
v_call: TRBV5-1
j_call: TRBJ2-7
cdr3_aa: CASSFGGHEQYF

d_call: -
v_call: TRBV18
j_call: TRBJ1-2
cdr3_aa: CASSPLIPRSPGAGLKTNYGYTF

d_call: -
v_call: TRBV2
j_call: TRBJ2-4
cdr3_aa: CASRPFKNIQYF

d_call: -
v_call: TRBV6-1
j_call: TRBJ1-3
cdr3_aa: CASRSNTIYF

d_call: TRBD2
v_call: TRBV28
j_call: TRBJ2-2
cdr3_aa: CASSLAGEGNTGELFF

d_call: -
v_call: TRBV19
j_call: TRBJ1-1
cdr3_aa: CASSKDGQNTEAFF

d_call: TRBD1
v_call: TRBV2
j_call: TRBJ1-2
cdr3_aa: CASSEAGTAYGYTF

d_call: -
v_call: TRBV6-4
j_call: TRBJ1-1
cdr3_aa: CASSDRGAHPEAFF